The rows below give T cell receptor beta chains drawn from one sample of a study of blood T cell repertoires in COVID-19. Clones were read by immunoSEQ multiplex PCR, and TCRdb kept only the in-frame ones, dropping some. The sample lists more than 150,000 clones, 70% to 85% occurring once. Sequencing input: peripheral blood. These receptors were collected from a human donor in a cohort sampled during active COVID-19. Each CDR3 is given with its conserved first and last residue. The D gene is left open where the match is weak. Clone size, where shown, is once, few, many, or a class for clones that have expanded.

20 | TRBD2 | TRBJ2-3 | TRBV24-1 | NA | TGTGCCACCAGTGATCTCGCAAAGCCCAAGTCTAGCGGGGTCACAGATACGCAGTATTTT | CATSDLAKPKSSGVTDTQYF
16 | TRBD1 | TRBJ2-5 | TRBV7-9 | NA | TGTGCCAGCAGCGTGAACCGGGACAGGGGACAAGAGACCCAGTACTTC | CASSVNRDRGQETQYF
13 | TRBD1 | TRBJ2-7 | TRBV7-9 | medium-sized | TGTGCCAGCAGCTTAGAAGACAGGGGGGATGCGTACTTC | CASSLEDRGDAYF
15 | NA | TRBJ1-5 | TRBV18 | NA | TGTGCCAGCTCACCCGGGGCAGGGGGCAATCAGCCCCAGCATTTT | CASSPGAGGNQPQHF
15 | TRBD2 | TRBJ2-3 | TRBV29-1 | NA | TGCAGCGTTGCCGCGACTAGCGCCAGCACAGATACGCAGTATTTT | CSVAATSASTDTQYF
17 | NA | TRBJ1-5 | TRBV5-4 | NA | TGTGCCAGCAGCTTGGGGCCGTCAGGTTTTTCTAAGAGGCCCCAGCATTTT | CASSLGPSGFSKRPQHF
14 | TRBD1 | TRBJ1-4 | TRBV5-5 | NA | TGTGCCAGCAGCTTGGGTGGACAGGCCGAAAAACTGTTTTTT | CASSLGGQAEKLFF
15 | TRBD1 | TRBJ2-7 | TRBV5-8 | NA | TGTGCCAGCAGCTTGGGACAGGGGGCTTTCTACGAGCAGTACTTC | CASSLGQGAFYEQYF
13 | TRBD1 | TRBJ1-5 | TRBV6-6 | few | TGTGCCACGATAGACAGGGGGAATCAGCCCCAGCATTTT | CATIDRGNQPQHF
14 | NA | TRBJ2-7 | TRBV11-2 | NA | TGTGCCAGCAGCTTCGGAGGGGGGGCTCACGAGCAGTACTTC | CASSFGGGAHEQYF
13 | NA | TRBJ2-1 | TRBV7-9 | NA | TGTGCCAGCAGCTCACAGGGAACCAATGAGCAGTTCTTC | CASSSQGTNEQFF
17 | TRBD1 | TRBJ2-2 | TRBV24-1 | NA | TGTGCCACCGAGGGACAGGGGGCTGTAACGAACACCGGGGAGCTGTTTTTT | CATEGQGAVTNTGELFF
14 | TRBD1 | TRBJ1-2 | TRBV3-1/TRBV3-2 | many | TGTGCCAGCAGCTTGACAGGGGTCGACTATGGCTACACCTTC | CASSLTGVDYGYTF
18 | NA | TRBJ1-6 | TRBV18 | NA | TGTGCCAGCTCACCGTTTACCAGGGGTCGGTCCTATAATTCACCCCTCCACTTT | CASSPFTRGRSYNSPLHF
14 | NA | TRBJ2-7 | TRBV27 | NA | TGTGCCAGCAGTCCCTCAGGCCATGCTTTTGAGCAGTACTTC | CASSPSGHAFEQYF
13 | NA | TRBJ2-1 | TRBV2 | once | TGTGCCAGCAGGGATGGGACTTCCAGTGAGCAGTTCTTC | CASRDGTSSEQFF
14 | NA | TRBJ2-5 | TRBV3-1/TRBV3-2 | NA | TGTGCCAGCAGCCAAGACAGCCTAGGAGAGACCCAGTACTTC | CASSQDSLGETQYF
13 | NA | TRBJ2-5 | TRBV18 | once | TGTGCCAGTACCACCGGGGAGAGAGAGACCCAGTACTTC | CASTTGERETQYF
16 | NA | TRBJ2-3 | TRBV19 | NA | TGTGCCAGTAGTAGCGGCAGGGGCCGGTTGGGAGATACGCAGTATTTT | CASSSGRGRLGDTQYF
14 | TRBD1 | TRBJ1-2 | TRBV14 | NA | TGTGCCAGCAGCCAACAGGGACAGCTCTATGGCTACACCTTC | CASSQQGQLYGYTF
17 | NA | TRBJ1-1 | TRBV7-9 | NA | TGTGCCAGCAGCTTAGTAGGTGGGCAGGCTTTGAACACTGAAGCTTTCTTT | CASSLVGGQALNTEAFF
14 | NA | TRBJ1-2 | TRBV5-6 | NA | TGTGCCAGCAGCCCGGGAGGCCAGTTTTATGGCTACACCTTC | CASSPGGQFYGYTF
13 | TRBD1 | TRBJ1-2 | TRBV2 | NA | TGTGCCAGCTACCTTGGGACAGCCTATGGCTACACCTTC | CASYLGTAYGYTF
14 | TRBD1 | TRBJ2-7 | TRBV7-9 | NA | TGTGCCAGCAGCCAACAGGGGGTTTCCTACGAGCAGTACTTC | CASSQQGVSYEQYF
15 | TRBD2 | TRBJ2-5 | TRBV3-1/TRBV3-2 | NA | TGTGCCAGCAGCCAAGCTGGACTAGGCGGGGAGACCCAGTACTTC | CASSQAGLGGETQYF
15 | NA | TRBJ2-7 | TRBV7-6 | NA | TGTGCCAGCAGCCCCGCCCGGGGGGCTGACTACGAGCAGTACTTC | CASSPARGADYEQYF
15 | TRBD2 | TRBJ2-4 | TRBV9 | few | TGTGCCAGCAGCGACGGGAGGACGGGCTCTCGGATTCAGTACTTC | CASSDGRTGSRIQYF
16 | NA | TRBJ2-1 | TRBV14 | few | TGTGCCAGCAGCCCACAACAGGCCTTCCTTGACAATGAGCAGTTCTTC | CASSPQQAFLDNEQFF
18 | TRBD1 | TRBJ2-3 | TRBV15 | NA | TGTGCCACCAGCAGGGGCTATCAGGACAGGGAGATCACAGATACGCAGTATTTT | CATSRGYQDREITDTQYF
13 | TRBD2 | TRBJ2-3 | TRBV12-3/TRBV12-4 | NA | TGTGCCAGCAGCTCGGGGGGGCTAGATACGCAGTATTTT | CASSSGGLDTQYF
13 | NA | TRBJ1-1 | TRBV7-3 | NA | TGTGCCAGCAGCCAGGGGACGAACACTGAAGCTTTCTTT | CASSQGTNTEAFF
14 | NA | TRBJ2-7 | TRBV7-8 | few | TGTGCCAGCAGCTTCACCTTCGACCCGGGGGAGCAGTACTTC | CASSFTFDPGEQYF
15 | TRBD2 | TRBJ2-5 | TRBV6-6 | NA | TGTGCCAGCAGAGATAGCGGGGGGCGGGGAGAGACCCAGTACTTC | CASRDSGGRGETQYF
16 | TRBD2 | TRBJ2-5 | TRBV9 | NA | TGTGCCAGCAGCGAGCCGGGACTAGCGGGGCAAGAGACCCAGTACTTC | CASSEPGLAGQETQYF
17 | TRBD1 | TRBJ1-6 | TRBV3-1/TRBV3-2 | NA | TGTGCCAGCAGCCATGACGCCACAGGGGCCACCAATTCACCCCTCCACTTT | CASSHDATGATNSPLHF
12 | NA | TRBJ2-5 | TRBV6-1 | NA | TGTGCCAGCAGTGAAAGGGGAGGGACCCAGTACTTC | CASSERGGTQYF
15 | TRBD1 | TRBJ1-2 | TRBV29-1 | NA | TGCAGCGTTGAAGATCGCCCCACAGGGGCCTATGGCTACACCTTC | CSVEDRPTGAYGYTF
16 | TRBD1 | TRBJ1-6 | TRBV19 | NA | TGTGCCAGTAGTGATTCGGGACAGGGGGCGAGGTCACCCCTCCACTTT | CASSDSGQGARSPLHF
13 | NA | TRBJ2-3 | TRBV9 | NA | TGTGCCAGCAGCGTTGGCCGAACAGATACGCAGTATTTT | CASSVGRTDTQYF
15 | NA | TRBJ2-5 | TRBV3-1/TRBV3-2 | NA | TGTGCCAGCAGCCAGGATAGCGGAGTGCAAGAGACCCAGTACTTC | CASSQDSGVQETQYF
13 | TRBD1 | TRBJ1-1 | TRBV14 | NA | TGTGCCAGCAGCCAGACAGGGGTCACTGAAGCTTTCTTT | CASSQTGVTEAFF
17 | NA | TRBJ1-2 | TRBV6-2/TRBV6-3 | NA | TGTGCCAGCAGTTACCCCCCGCAGGGGCAGATCGACTATGGCTACACCTTC | CASSYPPQGQIDYGYTF
13 | NA | TRBJ1-4 | TRBV5-1 | NA | TGCGCCAGCAGCTTGACCGGGAATGAAAAACTGTTTTTT | CASSLTGNEKLFF
16 | TRBD1 | TRBJ1-1 | TRBV10-1 | NA | TGCGCCAGCAGTGTCATGACAGGGGGCCTCGTCACTGAAGCTTTCTTT | CASSVMTGGLVTEAFF
15 | NA | TRBJ1-5 | TRBV20-1 | few | TGCAGTGCTAGTCCGAGGGGGTTCTGGAATCAGCCCCAGCATTTT | CSASPRGFWNQPQHF
14 | NA | TRBJ1-5 | TRBV15 | NA | TGTGCCACCGCACCGACAGTTAGCAATCAGCCCCAGCATTTT | CATAPTVSNQPQHF
14 | TRBD1 | TRBJ2-7 | TRBV5-6 | NA | TGTGCCAGCAGCTTGGGACAGGGAGACTACGAGCAGTACTTC | CASSLGQGDYEQYF
16 | TRBD2 | TRBJ2-1 | TRBV27 | NA | TGTGCCAGCAGTTCGACTCCTAGCGGGGGGCGGAATGAGCAGTTCTTC | CASSSTPSGGRNEQFF
13 | TRBD1 | TRBJ1-2 | TRBV2 | NA | TGTGCCAGCAGGACCGGGACAGGACTTGGCTACACCTTC | CASRTGTGLGYTF
19 | NA | TRBJ1-4 | TRBV5-5 | NA | TGTGCCAGCAGCCTAGTAGACAGGTTTTCAGTTGCAACTAATGAAAAACTGTTTTTT | CASSLVDRFSVATNEKLFF
14 | TRBD1 | TRBJ2-1 | TRBV29-1 | NA | TGCAGCGTTGAACAGGGGGCTTCCTACAATGAGCAGTTCTTC | CSVEQGASYNEQFF
15 | TRBD1 | TRBJ2-7 | TRBV11-2 | NA | TGTGCCAGCAGCTTAGATCGGACAGGGAGCTACGAGCAGTACTTC | CASSLDRTGSYEQYF
17 | TRBD2 | TRBJ2-1 | TRBV4-1 | NA | TGCGCCAGCAGCCAAGTGTGGGCTAGCGGCCGTCTCAATGAGCAGTTCTTC | CASSQVWASGRLNEQFF
16 | TRBD1 | TRBJ2-2 | TRBV27 | once | TGTGCCAGCAACTTCGTTGAGACAGGGGTCACCGGGGAGCTGTTTTTT | CASNFVETGVTGELFF
11 | NA | TRBJ1-2 | TRBV3-1/TRBV3-2 | few | TGTGCCAGCTCGGGGGGGTCTGGCTACACCTTC | CASSGGSGYTF
15 | NA | TRBJ1-4 | TRBV7-7 | few | TGTGCTAGCGGAATACGGGGTAACGAGTATGAAAAACTGTTTTTT | CASGIRGNEYEKLFF
17 | NA | TRBJ1-1 | TRBV5-1 | once | TGCGCCAGCAGCTTGGACCCCCAGGGCCCCGCTGGGTCTGAAGCTTTCTTT | CASSLDPQGPAGSEAFF
14 | NA | TRBJ2-7 | TRBV7-2 | NA | TGTGCCAGCAGCAACAACAGGGCCTCCTACGAGCAGTACTTC | CASSNNRASYEQYF
12 | NA | TRBJ2-1 | TRBV12-3/TRBV12-4 | few | TGTGCCAGCAGCGTACAGATTGGTGAGCAGTTCTTC | CASSVQIGEQFF